These 26 T cell receptor beta chains share one sample of origin, sequenced in a study of monozygotic twins with inflammatory bowel disease (dated by TCRdb to between 2019 and 2020). Library creation used 5' RACE. The listed sequencing device is Illumina HiSeq 2500. After the reads were reprocessed by TCRdb, one entry was made per CDR3 protein sequence, with no DNA. The sample has some 130,000 distinct CDR3 sequences on record. 0.95% to 1.5% of the sample goes to the ten largest clones. Specimen: blood. These receptor sequences come from a human donor with ulcerative colitis or Crohn's disease, or a healthy co-twin of an affected twin (not recorded which).

This chain links TRBV7-9 with TRBJ2-7; TCRdb indicates TRBD1, and absent DNA this call remains unverified. Looked up from germline, CDR1 is SEHNR and CDR2 is FQNEAQ (reference sequence). The CDR3 is made up of 14 amino acids. The CDR3 reads CASSARDWGYEQYF.

The rearrangement uses TRBV6-6 and TRBJ1-6. Per germline, CDR1 MNHNY and CDR2 SVGAGI (reference sequence). The CDR3 extends over 14 amino acids. This chain's CDR3 is CASSYWEFNSPLHF.

The chain uses TRBV5-5 and TRBJ1-5. This CDR3 is 16 amino acids long. CDR1 and CDR2 from the germline V gene are SGHKS and YYEKEE (reference sequence). The CDR3 region is CASSLIIRGGDQPQHF. The entire variable domain, with the rest obtained from reference TRBV5-5 and TRBJ1-5, is as follows: DAGVTQSPTHLIKTRGQQVTLRCSPISGHKSVSWYQQVLGQGPQFIFQYYEKEERGRGNFPDRFSARQFPNYSSELNVNALLLGDSALYLCASSLIIRGGDQPQHFGDGTRLSIL.

The chain uses TRBV6-5 and TRBJ1-5. The CDR3 has 16 residues. The germline CDR1 and CDR2 sequences are MNHEY and SVGAGI. The chain's CDR3 is CASSYSHLYSNQPQHF.

The rearrangement uses TRBV3-1 and TRBJ2-4. The CDR3 spans 13 residues. Germline loops: CDR1 LGHDT, CDR2 YNNKEL (reference sequence). The CDR3: CASSLKAKNIQYF.

The chain employs TRBV5-1 and TRBJ2-7; TCRdb's D gene call, TRBD2, goes unchecked for lack of DNA. CDR3 length: 14 residues. Germline V gene sequence: CDR1 SGHRS, CDR2 YFSETQ. The CDR3 sequence: CASSQGLAGEEQYF.

The chain has TRBV4-3 and TRBJ1-6. The CDR3 runs to 13 residues. Germline-derived CDR1 and CDR2 are LGHNA and YSLEER. This CDR3 is CASSQVYNSPLHF.

The chain joins TRBV5-5 to TRBJ2-1; TCRdb designates TRBD1, a call that cannot be tested without DNA. The CDR3 loop spans 14 amino acids. Germline lookup yields CDR1 SGHKS and CDR2 YYEKEE (reference sequence). The CDR3 spells CASSRQGFYNEQFF.

The chain is built from TRBV5-5 and TRBJ2-1; TCRdb outputs TRBD1, but without DNA this stays unchecked. The V gene's germline CDR1 is SGHKS and CDR2 YYEKEE (reference sequence). This CDR3 has 13 residues. The CDR3 spells CASSLGGTNEQFF.

The chain carries TRBV11-3 and TRBJ2-3; TCRdb names TRBD2, which stays unverified in the absence of DNA. From germline, CDR1 is SGHNT and CDR2 YENEEA. The CDR3 contains 14 residues. The CDR3 sequence is CASSPMRGTDTQYF.

The chain recombines TRBV2 with TRBJ2-1; checking the TCRdb D call of TRBD2 is not possible without DNA. The germline CDR1 and CDR2 sequences are SNHLY and FYNNEI. The CDR3 totals 16 residues. This CDR3 reads CASSEEAGVLFDEQFF.

This chain uses TRBV4-1 with TRBJ1-1; TCRdb returns TRBD1, unconfirmable since there is no DNA. This CDR3 is 15 amino acids long. CDR1 MGHRA and CDR2 YSYEKL come from the germline V gene. This chain's CDR3 is CASSQEETGGTEAFF.

V is TRBV7-3 and J is TRBJ2-3; TCRdb proposes TRBD1, but this gene call is untestable without DNA. The CDR3 is 14 amino acids. Germline loops: CDR1 SGHTA, CDR2 FQGTGA. The CDR3 loop is CASSLGAFGDTQYF.

The V and J genes are TRBV11-2 and TRBJ2-2; TCRdb lists TRBD2, though no DNA is available to test this call. The CDR3 has 14 residues. Germline CDR1 and CDR2: SGHAT and FQNNGV. Here the CDR3 reads CASSRRGNTGELFF.

The chain has TRBV5-5 and TRBJ2-1; the D call from TCRdb, TRBD1, cannot be confirmed without DNA. Per germline, CDR1 SGHKS and CDR2 YYEKEE (reference sequence). The CDR3 loop spans 15 amino acids. CDR3 in amino acids: CASSLGGTDYNEQFF. Using reference TRBV5-5 and TRBJ2-1 for the parts outside the CDR3, the full variable domain is DAGVTQSPTHLIKTRGQQVTLRCSPISGHKSVSWYQQVLGQGPQFIFQYYEKEERGRGNFPDRFSARQFPNYSSELNVNALLLGDSALYLCASSLGGTDYNEQFFGPGTRLTVL.

The chain is built from TRBV12-3 or TRBV12-4 and TRBJ2-1; the D gene TCRdb calls, TRBD1, cannot be checked with no DNA. CDR3 length equals 13 residues. The CDR3 protein is CASSSGAPGEQFF.

The V and J genes are TRBV5-4 and TRBJ1-1; the TCRdb call, TRBD1, lacks DNA for checking. Germline V lookup: CDR1 SGHNT, CDR2 YYREEE (reference sequence). This CDR3 region has 14 residues. The CDR3: CASSPTGGWTEAFF.

The chain carries TRBV7-9 and TRBJ1-2. In germline, CDR1 is SEHNR, CDR2 FQNEAQ (reference sequence). This CDR3 is built from 15 residues. CDR3 loop: CASSLAGRWEEGYTF.

The V and J genes are TRBV29-1 and TRBJ2-7; TCRdb reports TRBD2, a call that lacks DNA to check it against. The CDR3 is 13 residues long. Germline V lookup: CDR1 SQVTM, CDR2 ANQGSEA. The CDR3 protein is CSVTSGVTYEQYF.

The chain recombines TRBV6-5 with TRBJ1-1; no DNA is available, so the TRBD1 call from TCRdb remains unchecked. The germline gives CDR1 MNHEY, CDR2 SVGAGI. The length of the CDR3 is 16 residues. The CDR3 is CASSYSPPSMGTEAFF.

The chain is built from TRBV6-5 and TRBJ1-1. Germline V gene sequence: CDR1 MNHEY, CDR2 SVGAGI. The CDR3 consists of 13 residues. Here the CDR3 reads CASSSTINTEAFF.

This sequence joins TRBV7-2 and TRBJ2-1; checking the TCRdb D call of TRBD1 is not possible without DNA. Germline-derived CDR1 and CDR2 are SGHTA and FQGNSA. This CDR3 has 13 residues. CDR3 protein: CASSLTQGTEQFF.

This chain joins TRBV27 and TRBJ2-7; there is no DNA to check the TCRdb D call of TRBD2. Germline CDR1 reads MNHEY; CDR2 reads SMNVEV (reference sequence). CDR3 length: 20 residues. CDR3 sequence: CASSSQTGTSGRLSSYEQYF.

The rearrangement uses TRBV28 and TRBJ1-1. Germline loops: CDR1 MDHEN, CDR2 SYDVKM. The CDR3 runs 11 residues. CDR3 sequence: CASIGNTEAFF.

This rearrangement joins TRBV18 to TRBJ2-3. Germline V gene data show CDR1 as KGHSH and CDR2 as LQKENI. CDR3 length equals 16 residues. Here the CDR3 reads CASSPGVTADTDTQYF. Full variable domain (rest looked up from reference TRBV18 and TRBJ2-3): NAGVMQNPRHLVRRRGQEARLRCSPMKGHSHVYWYRQLPEEGLKFMVYLQKENIIDESGMPKERFSAEFPKEGPSILRIQQVVRGDSAAYFCASSPGVTADTDTQYFGPGTRLTVL.

The chain couples TRBV2 to TRBJ1-1. Germline loops: CDR1 SNHLY, CDR2 FYNNEI. The CDR3 has 13 residues. This CDR3 is CASDAGEGTEAFF.